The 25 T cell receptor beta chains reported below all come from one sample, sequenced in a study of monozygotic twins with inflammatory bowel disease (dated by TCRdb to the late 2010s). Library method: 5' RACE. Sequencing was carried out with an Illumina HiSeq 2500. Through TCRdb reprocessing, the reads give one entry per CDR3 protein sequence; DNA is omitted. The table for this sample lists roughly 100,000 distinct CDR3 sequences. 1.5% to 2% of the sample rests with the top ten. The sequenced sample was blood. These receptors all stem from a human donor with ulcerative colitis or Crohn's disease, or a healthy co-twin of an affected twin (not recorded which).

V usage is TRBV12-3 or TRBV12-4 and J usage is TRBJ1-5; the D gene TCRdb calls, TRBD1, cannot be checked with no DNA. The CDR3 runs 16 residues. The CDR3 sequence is CASYYSGTGGGQPQHF.

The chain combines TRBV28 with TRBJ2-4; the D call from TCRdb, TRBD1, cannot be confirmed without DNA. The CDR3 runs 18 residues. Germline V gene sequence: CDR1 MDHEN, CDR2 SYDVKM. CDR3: CASSSNPGGRLGKNIQYF.

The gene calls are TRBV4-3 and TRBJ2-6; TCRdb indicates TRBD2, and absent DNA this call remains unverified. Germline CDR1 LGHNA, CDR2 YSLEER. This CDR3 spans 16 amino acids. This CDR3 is CASSQDAGSGANVLTF.

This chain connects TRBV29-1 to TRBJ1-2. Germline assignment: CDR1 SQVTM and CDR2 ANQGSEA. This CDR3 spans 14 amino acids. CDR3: CSVEDLQGNYGYTF.

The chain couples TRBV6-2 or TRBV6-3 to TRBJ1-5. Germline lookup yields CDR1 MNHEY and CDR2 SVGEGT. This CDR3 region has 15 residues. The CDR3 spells CASSYWARANQPQHF.

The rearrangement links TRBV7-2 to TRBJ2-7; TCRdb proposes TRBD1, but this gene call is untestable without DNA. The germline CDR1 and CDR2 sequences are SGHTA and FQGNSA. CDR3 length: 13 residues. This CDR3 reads CASSLEQGVKQYF.

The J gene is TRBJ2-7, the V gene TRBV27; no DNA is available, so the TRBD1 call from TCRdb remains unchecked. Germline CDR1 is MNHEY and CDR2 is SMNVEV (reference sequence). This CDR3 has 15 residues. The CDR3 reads CASNSGTGIPYEQYF.

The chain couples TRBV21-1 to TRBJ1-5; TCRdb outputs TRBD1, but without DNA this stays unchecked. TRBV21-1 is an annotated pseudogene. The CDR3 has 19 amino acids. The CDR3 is CASKHSLTGQGRGNQPQHF.

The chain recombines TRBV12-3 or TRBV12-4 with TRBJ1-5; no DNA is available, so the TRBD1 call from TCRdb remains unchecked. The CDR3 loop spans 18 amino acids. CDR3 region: CASSLAGQGILGNQPQHF.

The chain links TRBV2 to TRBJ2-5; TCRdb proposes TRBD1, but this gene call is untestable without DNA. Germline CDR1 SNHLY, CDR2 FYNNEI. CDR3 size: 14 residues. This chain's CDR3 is CASSVLSSGGTQYF.

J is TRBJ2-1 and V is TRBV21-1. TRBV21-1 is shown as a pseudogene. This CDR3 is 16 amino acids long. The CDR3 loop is CASSKVRSASYNEQFF.

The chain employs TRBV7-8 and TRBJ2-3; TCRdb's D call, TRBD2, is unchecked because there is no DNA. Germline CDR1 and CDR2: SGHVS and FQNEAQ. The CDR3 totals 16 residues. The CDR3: CASSRETSGSPDTQYF.

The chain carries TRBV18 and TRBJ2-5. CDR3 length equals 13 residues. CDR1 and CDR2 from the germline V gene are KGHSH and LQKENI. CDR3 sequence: CASSLKDQETQYF.

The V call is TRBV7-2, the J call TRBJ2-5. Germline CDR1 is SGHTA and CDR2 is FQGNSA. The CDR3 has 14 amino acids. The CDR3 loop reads CASSVLWDQETQYF.

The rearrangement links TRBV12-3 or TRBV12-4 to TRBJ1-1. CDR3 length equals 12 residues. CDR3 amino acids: CVSCLTSTEAFF.

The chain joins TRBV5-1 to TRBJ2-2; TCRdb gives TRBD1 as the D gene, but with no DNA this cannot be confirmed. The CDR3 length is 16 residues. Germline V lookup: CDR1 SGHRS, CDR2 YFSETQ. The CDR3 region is CASSLGTGQHTGELFF.

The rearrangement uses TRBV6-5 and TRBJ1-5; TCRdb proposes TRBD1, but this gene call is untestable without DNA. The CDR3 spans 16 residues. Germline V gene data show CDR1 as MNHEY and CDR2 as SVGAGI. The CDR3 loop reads CASSYRSGSGNQPQHF.

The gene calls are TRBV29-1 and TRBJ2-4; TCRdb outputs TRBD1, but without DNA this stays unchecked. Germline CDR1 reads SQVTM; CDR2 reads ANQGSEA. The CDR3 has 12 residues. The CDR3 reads CSVETGVDIQYF.

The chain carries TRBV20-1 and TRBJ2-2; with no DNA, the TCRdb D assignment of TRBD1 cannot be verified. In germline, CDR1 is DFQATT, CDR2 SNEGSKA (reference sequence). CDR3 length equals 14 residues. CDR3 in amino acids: CSARNLDRVGELFF.

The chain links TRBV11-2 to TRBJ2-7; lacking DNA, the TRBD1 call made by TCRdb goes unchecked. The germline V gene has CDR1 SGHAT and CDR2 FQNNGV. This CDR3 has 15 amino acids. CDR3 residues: CASSGRDRGRLEQYF.

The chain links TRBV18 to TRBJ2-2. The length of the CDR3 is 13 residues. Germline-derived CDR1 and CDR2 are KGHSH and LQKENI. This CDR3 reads CASSPISPGELFF.

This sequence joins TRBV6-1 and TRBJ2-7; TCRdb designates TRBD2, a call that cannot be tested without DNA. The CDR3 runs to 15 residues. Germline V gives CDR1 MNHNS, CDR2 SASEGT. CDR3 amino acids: CASSDGGLAGYEQYF.

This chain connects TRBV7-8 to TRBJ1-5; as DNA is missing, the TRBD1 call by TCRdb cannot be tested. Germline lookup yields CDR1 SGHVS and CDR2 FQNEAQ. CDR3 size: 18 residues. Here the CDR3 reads CASSLYRYPGQGNQPQHF.

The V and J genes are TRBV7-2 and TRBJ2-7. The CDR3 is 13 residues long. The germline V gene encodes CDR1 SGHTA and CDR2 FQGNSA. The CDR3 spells CASSLVQAYEQYF.

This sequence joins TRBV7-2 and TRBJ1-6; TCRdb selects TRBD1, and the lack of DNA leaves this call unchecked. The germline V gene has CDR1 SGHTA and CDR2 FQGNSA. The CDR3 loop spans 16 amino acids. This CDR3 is CASSVETAGENSPLHF.